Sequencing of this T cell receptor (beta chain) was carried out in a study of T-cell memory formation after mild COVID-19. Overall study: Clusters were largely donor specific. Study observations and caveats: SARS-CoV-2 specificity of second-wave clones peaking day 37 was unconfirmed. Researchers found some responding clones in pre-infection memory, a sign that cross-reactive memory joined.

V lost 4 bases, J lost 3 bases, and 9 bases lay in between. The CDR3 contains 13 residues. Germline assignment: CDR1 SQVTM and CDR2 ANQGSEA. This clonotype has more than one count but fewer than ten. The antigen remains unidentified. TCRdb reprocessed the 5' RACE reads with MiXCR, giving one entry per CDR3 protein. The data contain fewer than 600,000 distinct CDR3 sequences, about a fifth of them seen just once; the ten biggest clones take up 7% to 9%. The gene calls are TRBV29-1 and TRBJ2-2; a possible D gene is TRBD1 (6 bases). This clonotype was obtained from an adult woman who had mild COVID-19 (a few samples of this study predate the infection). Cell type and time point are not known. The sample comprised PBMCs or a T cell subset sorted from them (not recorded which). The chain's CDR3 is CSVAGVDTGELFF. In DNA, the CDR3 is TGCAGCGTTGCAGGGGTCGACACCGGGGAGCTGTTTTTT.